A single sample gave rise to the 20 T cell receptor beta chains below, sequenced in a study of blood T cell repertoires in COVID-19. TCRdb's copy holds only in-frame clones and misses some; the assay was immunoSEQ multiplex PCR. The sample records about 260,000 clones, around nine tenths being singletons. Sequencing input: peripheral blood. The receptors here all came from a man in his forties who had recovered from COVID-19.

The chain carries TRBV10-2 and TRBJ1-1; D unclear. Germline V lookup: CDR1 WSHSY, CDR2 SAAADI. V was cut by 5 bases and J by 4 bases, with 8 bases left in between. The CDR3 runs 12 residues. CDR3 sequence: CASSLVLTEAFF. The CDR3 region has the DNA TGCGCCAGCAGTCTCGTCCTCACTGAAGCTTTCTTT.

This chain uses TRBV11-2 with TRBJ2-5; D is possibly TRBD2 (6 bases). V gave up 0 bases and J gave up 4 bases, with 6 bases separating them. The CDR3 spans 13 residues. Germline V CDR1 and CDR2: SGHAT, FQNNGV. The DNA for the CDR3 is TGTGCCAGCAGCTTAGAGGGACTAGAGACCCAGTACTTC. Translation: CASSLEGLETQYF.

The chain recombines TRBV5-1 with TRBJ1-2, with TRBD1 matching over 8 bases. Losses at the gene ends were 1 base for V and 6 bases for J; bases not matched to a gene: 5. CDR1 and CDR2 from the germline V gene are SGHRS and YFSETQ. The length of the CDR3 is 14 residues. The CDR3 sequence: CASSLLVQGDGYTF. DNA for the CDR3: TGCGCCAGCAGCTTGTTGGTACAGGGGGATGGCTACACCTTC. The full variable domain, in which reference TRBV5-1 and TRBJ1-2 provide the parts outside the CDR3, is KAGVTQTPRYLIKTRGQQVTLSCSPISGHRSVSWYQQTPGQGLQFLFEYFSETQRNKGNFPGRFSGRQFSNSRSEMNVSTLELGDSALYLCASSLLVQGDGYTFGSGTRLTVV.

This clone was seen only once. This chain uses TRBV5-1 with TRBJ2-1; 10 bases agree with TRBD1. CDR1 and CDR2 (germline): SGHRS, YFSETQ. There are 17 residues in the CDR3. V shed 4 bases and J 6 bases; nucleotides not matched to a gene: 13. As DNA, the CDR3 is TGCGCCAGCAGCCAGGACCCGGGACAGGGGTTTGGCAATGAGCAGTTCTTC. Translated: CASSQDPGQGFGNEQFF.

The chain links TRBV7-9 to TRBJ1-4; 7 positions agree with TRBD1. The CDR3 totals 15 residues. Germline V gene lookup returns CDR1 SEHNR and CDR2 FQNEAQ (reference sequence). J gave up 7 bases and V 1 base, and 6 bases lay outside the gene matches. CDR3 nucleotide sequence: TGTGCCAGCAGCTTAGGAGACAGGGAAGGTGAAAAACTGTTTTTT. Translated, it gives CASSLGDREGEKLFF.

The rearrangement uses TRBV7-2 and TRBJ2-1; 10 nucleotides align to TRBD2. Trimming at V came to 4 bases and at J to 6 bases, leaving 3 bases not matched to a gene. The CDR3 runs 14 residues. The V gene's germline CDR1 is SGHTA and CDR2 FQGNSA. The CDR3 DNA sequence: TGTGCCAGCAGCTCGGCTAGCGGGAGCAATGAGCAGTTCTTC. Translation: CASSSASGSNEQFF.

This clone came up once. This sequence joins TRBV7-2 and TRBJ1-2, with no clear D. This CDR3 region has 15 residues. The V gene's germline CDR1 is SGHTA and CDR2 FQGNSA. V lost 1 base and J lost 6, with 15 bases in between. The CDR3 region is CASSLEQAPRNGYTF. CDR3 bases: TGTGCCAGCAGCTTAGAGCAGGCCCCACGGAATGGCTACACCTTC.

The chain has TRBV4-3 and TRBJ2-7; TRBD2 matches at 10 bases. Germline V gene data show CDR1 as LGHNA and CDR2 as YSLEER. J lost 12 bases, V lost 0 bases, and 8 bases had no gene match. CDR3 size: 14 residues. Written as DNA, the CDR3 is TGCGCCAGCAGCCAAGATAGGCTAGCGGGAGACCTGTACTTC. This gives the protein CASSQDRLAGDLYF.

This clone has a handful of counts. This chain joins TRBV7-3 and TRBJ2-3, with 14 bases identical to TRBD2. This CDR3 comprises 17 residues. From germline, CDR1 is SGHTA and CDR2 FQGTGA. V trimming: 2 bases; J trimming: 6 bases; junction bases outside the gene matches: 7. The CDR3 spells CASSLRGLAGEFDTQYF. CDR3 coding DNA: TGTGCCAGCAGCTTACGGGGACTAGCGGGAGAGTTTGATACGCAGTATTTT.

This clone was seen only a few times. CDR3 sequence: CASSPVEGAEAFF. CDR3 DNA sequence: TGTGCCAGCAGCCCTGTTGAAGGGGCTGAAGCTTTCTTT. The genes are TRBV7-6 and TRBJ1-1; D possibly corresponds to TRBD1 (5 bases). Trimming left V 5 bases short and J 6 bases short, with 13 bases between. Germline CDR1 SGHVS, CDR2 FNYEAQ. The CDR3 is 13 residues long.

This rearrangement joins TRBV7-2 to TRBJ2-3; TRBD2 matches at 7 bases. Germline V gene data show CDR1 as SGHTA and CDR2 as FQGNSA. CDR3 size: 15 residues. The ends lost 7 bases at V and 6 bases at J; junction bases unmatched: 13. The CDR3 here is CASKRVAGPEDTQYF. DNA of the CDR3: TGTGCCAGCAAACGGGTAGCGGGCCCTGAGGATACGCAGTATTTT. The complete variable domain, with remaining parts taken from reference TRBV7-2 and TRBJ2-3, reads GAGVSQSPSNKVTEKGKDVELRCDPISGHTALYWYRQSLGQGLEFLIYFQGNSAPDKSGLPSDRFSAERTGGSVSTLTIQRTQQEDSAVYLCASKRVAGPEDTQYFGPGTRLTVL.

The V gene is TRBV5-8, the J gene TRBJ1-4, with a weak D call TRBD1 (6 bases). This CDR3 is built from 15 residues. Germline V gives CDR1 SGHTS, CDR2 YDEGEE. V gave up 3 bases and J gave up 7 bases, with 16 bases separating them. As DNA, the CDR3 is TGTGCCAGCAGCTGGGAAGACAGGTTCGCTGAAAAACTGTTTTTT. Its translation is CASSWEDRFAEKLFF.

Here the CDR3 reads CASSLTTSGRYEQYF. CDR3 coding DNA: TGTGCCAGCAGCTTGACGACTAGCGGGAGATACGAGCAGTACTTC. The V call is TRBV5-6, the J call TRBJ2-7; TRBD2 matches 12 bases. Germline V gene data show CDR1 as SGHDT and CDR2 as YYEEEE. Germline trimming cut 1 base from V and 4 bases from J; bases unmatched to any gene: 3. The CDR3 totals 15 residues.

CDR3 bases: TGTGCCAGCAGCTTACCCCTCGGACAGAACTACAATGAGCAGTTCTTC. It is translated as CASSLPLGQNYNEQFF. This chain connects TRBV11-2 to TRBJ2-1, with D maybe TRBD1 (6 bases). With 2 bases removed from V and 3 bases from J, the gap between germline ends came to 14 bases. CDR1 SGHAT and CDR2 FQNNGV come from the germline V gene. This CDR3 has 16 amino acids.

This clone has only one observation. This chain links TRBV6-4 with TRBJ2-1, with TRBD1 matching over 7 bases. CDR1 MRHNA and CDR2 SNTAGT come from the germline V gene. This CDR3 spans 16 amino acids. The J segment lost 2 bases and the V segment lost 5 bases, leaving 9 bases of the junction unmatched. The CDR3 coding sequence is TGTGCCAGCAGTCTTTATAATACAGGGGCCTACAATGAGCAGTTCTTC. It yields the protein CASSLYNTGAYNEQFF.

This rearrangement joins TRBV21-1 to TRBJ2-1; the DNA was not compared with TRBD1, the D call given in the table. TRBV21-1 is classified as a pseudogene. The CDR3 loop spans 16 amino acids. This chain's CDR3 is CASLLRGQGYYNEQFF. DNA of the CDR3: TGTGCCAGCCTCCTCCGAGGGCAGGGGTACTACAATGAGCAGTTCTTC.

The chain is built from TRBV2 and TRBJ2-2, with 7 bases that match TRBD2. Germline CDR1 is SNHLY and CDR2 is FYNNEI. The CDR3 length is 14 residues. With V trimmed by 5 bases and J by 6 bases, 6 bases remained unmatched. The CDR3 loop is CASSRMTSSGELFF. In DNA, the CDR3 is TGTGCCAGCAGTCGAATGACTAGCTCCGGGGAGCTGTTTTTT. The variable domain in full, completed from reference TRBV2 and TRBJ2-2, reads EPEVTQTPSHQVTQMGQEVILRCVPISNHLYFYWYRQILGQKVEFLVSFYNNEISEKSEIFDDQFSVERPDGSNFTLKIRSTKLEDSAMYFCASSRMTSSGELFFGEGSRLTVL.

V gene TRBV5-1 combines with J gene TRBJ2-3; 12 bases are shared with TRBD2. The J segment lost 4 bases and the V segment lost 4 bases, leaving 7 bases of the junction unmatched. The germline V gene has CDR1 SGHRS and CDR2 YFSETQ. The CDR3 sequence is 16 residues long. The CDR3 spells CASSTGLAGLSDTQYF. The CDR3 nucleotides are TGCGCCAGCAGCACCGGACTAGCGGGATTGTCAGATACGCAGTATTTT.

The sample holds one count of this clone. The V and J genes are TRBV9 and TRBJ1-2, with TRBD1 as a possible D gene (6 bases). V lost 0 bases and J lost 7, with 16 bases in between. The CDR3 has 15 residues. Looked up from germline, CDR1 is SGDLS and CDR2 is YYNGEE. This chain's CDR3 is CASSVAPGGALGYTF. CDR3 DNA: TGTGCCAGCAGCGTAGCCCCGGGGGGGGCTCTTGGCTACACCTTC. Full variable domain (outside the CDR3, taken from reference TRBV9 and TRBJ1-2): DSGVTQTPKHLITATGQRVTLRCSPRSGDLSVYWYQQSLDQGLQFLIQYYNGEERAKGNILERFSAQQFPDLHSELNLSSLELGDSALYFCASSVAPGGALGYTFGSGTRLTVV.

The chain has TRBV2 and TRBJ2-7; 9 bases are shared with TRBD1. The CDR3 contains 14 residues. J gave up 2 bases and V 6 bases, and 5 bases lay outside the gene matches. The germline gives CDR1 SNHLY, CDR2 FYNNEI. CDR3 DNA: TGTGCCAGCAGAGGGACAGGGAGAACCTACGAGCAGTACTTC. Translated, it gives CASRGTGRTYEQYF.